Listed here is a single T cell receptor beta chain. The antigen it recognizes is unknown. Base qualities were left out, and no much larger clone turns up one base away. TCRbeta CDR3 regions were amplified from genomic DNA using the immunoSEQ Assay, a bias-controlled multiplex PCR. In the original analysis: The number of nucleated cells in each sample was estimated by amplification of reference gene primers within the assay. Sequence reads were collapsed and filtered to measure the absolute abundance of every unique TCRbeta CDR3 rearrangement. For each sample, productive Simpson clonality was calculated as the square root of Simpson's diversity index over productive rearrangements. TCRdb obtained this table from immuneACCESS and retained in-frame rearrangements with V and J assigned. These tables miss some clones; where compared with another copy, unresolved V genes account for less than half of the shortfall, and the remainder is unexplained. The V and J calls and clone size are taken from that table; D and trimming were inferred from the DNA. The sample includes 150,000 or so clones, with 84% observed a single time. The leading ten clones occupy roughly 8% of the sample.

V loses 4 bases at its end and J loses 4 bases; junction bases beyond the gene matches: 10. From a lookup of the germline V gene, CDR1 and CDR2 are LGHNA and YNFKEQ. Reading from cysteine to phenylalanine, the CDR3 counts 15 amino acids. The CDR3 DNA has 45 bases and is translated from base 1. Another Seattle source contributed samples from volunteer blood donors who had recovered from COVID-19. Each collaborating institution followed its own protocols to collect whole blood in K2EDTA tubes. For TCRbeta analysis, collaborator samples were shipped as frozen whole blood, as isolated PBMCs, or as DNA extracted from either sample type. These data originate in a study of blood T cell repertoires in COVID-19 (dated by TCRdb to 2018 to 2020). Context from the whole study: The collaborator samples originated in the United States, Italy and Spain and spanned the acute and convalescent phases of COVID-19. The prospective study material was composed of cDNA or gDNA derived from T cells, B-cell-depleted T cells, or PBMCs. Deeply sampled blood TCRbeta repertoires from subjects exposed to, actively infected with, or recovered from COVID-19 were included in the dataset. The repertoires were released in a freely available public database intended as a resource for research on the immune response to SARS-CoV-2. Samples were obtained from the ongoing ImmuneRACE study (first 160 participants) and from some 1,300 subjects provided by 6 global collaborators. Sample metadata almost always included a de-identified subject ID, COVID-19 status, age in years and sex. HLA class I and class II types, where available, came from metadata supplied by the sample provider rather than from assay-based typing.

Study-wide findings and limitations: Clinical and demographic metadata were provided uncurated, with the amount varying by source and participant.

Sequencing input: peripheral blood. Recombination joined TRBV4-2 with TRBJ2-7; TRBD1 fits 7 bases in the junction. The receptor was derived from a man aged 40-49 years who had recovered from COVID-19. The bases read TGTGCCAGCAGCCCCTACCCGGGACAGAATTACGAGCAGTACTTC. It encodes CASSPYPGQNYEQYF.